This T cell receptor (beta chain) was captured in a study of T cell responses to AZD1222 COVID-19 vaccine. The data were produced by immunoSEQ multiplex PCR, yet TCRdb's version contains in-frame clones alone and is incomplete. Here the sample spans about 120,000 clones, about nine tenths being singletons. The V gene lost 4 bases and the J gene lost 7 bases, with 16 bases spanning the gap. Germline loops: CDR1 MDHEN, CDR2 SYDVKM. The CDR3 extends over 14 amino acids. The clonotype was recovered from an adult in good health. The sequencing used peripheral blood, collected on day 0 of AZD1222 vaccination. V gene TRBV28 combines with J gene TRBJ2-5; a weak D match, TRBD2 (5 bases). The DNA for the CDR3 is TGTGCCAGCAGTTCTCCACTAGGAGTGGGGACCCAGTACTTC. Amino acid sequence: CASSSPLGVGTQYF. Supplemented by reference TRBV28 and TRBJ2-5, the full variable domain reads DVKVTQSSRYLVKRTGEKVFLECVQDMDHENMFWYRQDPGLGLRLIYFSYDVKMKEKGDIPEGYSVSREKKERFSLILESASTNQTSMYLCASSSPLGVGTQYFGPGTRLLVL.